This is a list of T cell receptor beta chains from one sample in a study of Ad26.COV2.S vaccination and SARS-CoV-2 variants. This table comes from immunoSEQ multiplex PCR, and its TCRdb copy is limited to in-frame clones, with some not included. The sample lists 400,000 or so clones, approximately 90% occurring once. The sequencing here drew on peripheral blood, taken in a trial of Ad26.COV2.S vaccine versus placebo. All receptors derive from a person between 18 and 65 years old who received the Ad26.COV2.S COVID-19 vaccine or a placebo. Each CDR3 is given with its conserved first and last residue. The D gene is left open where the match is weak.

D gene: NA
J gene: TRBJ2-5
V gene: TRBV6-5
CDR3 protein: CASSSPGGGETQYF

D gene: NA
J gene: TRBJ2-5
V gene: TRBV5-5
CDR3 protein: CASSFRVGIRETQYF

D gene: TRBD2
J gene: TRBJ2-1
V gene: TRBV19
CDR3 protein: CASSSGTSGGARFNEQFF

D gene: TRBD2
J gene: TRBJ2-1
V gene: TRBV7-8
CDR3 protein: CASSQPTSGGFSYNEQFF

D gene: NA
J gene: TRBJ1-1
V gene: TRBV12-3/TRBV12-4
CDR3 protein: CASSRYTEAFF

D gene: TRBD2
J gene: TRBJ2-5
V gene: TRBV6-5
CDR3 protein: CASNGLAGKETQYF

D gene: NA
J gene: TRBJ2-5
V gene: TRBV9
CDR3 protein: CASSVEVAGETQYF

D gene: TRBD1
J gene: TRBJ1-3
V gene: TRBV7-8
CDR3 protein: CASSLTHRGDINTIYF

D gene: NA
J gene: TRBJ2-7
V gene: TRBV18
CDR3 protein: CASSATGSSYEQYF

D gene: TRBD1
J gene: TRBJ2-7
V gene: TRBV7-2
CDR3 protein: CASSLGQGAYEQYF

D gene: NA
J gene: TRBJ2-3
V gene: TRBV30
CDR3 protein: CAWTHWGDTQYF

D gene: TRBD1
J gene: TRBJ1-1
V gene: TRBV19
CDR3 protein: CASSERQGPNTEAFF

D gene: NA
J gene: TRBJ1-1
V gene: TRBV6-5
CDR3 protein: CASSYVAGDGNTEAFF

D gene: NA
J gene: TRBJ2-3
V gene: TRBV7-2
CDR3 protein: CASSLALVLEADTQYF

D gene: NA
J gene: TRBJ1-4
V gene: TRBV4-1
CDR3 protein: CASSQVRGEKLFF

D gene: NA
J gene: TRBJ1-2
V gene: TRBV6-6
CDR3 protein: CASTPRNYGYTF

D gene: TRBD1
J gene: TRBJ1-4
V gene: TRBV4-1
CDR3 protein: CASSPTVQGAKTNEKLFF

D gene: TRBD1
J gene: TRBJ2-5
V gene: TRBV11-2
CDR3 protein: CASRGGTETQYF

D gene: NA
J gene: TRBJ1-1
V gene: TRBV9
CDR3 protein: CASSVAPGRGTEAFF

D gene: TRBD1
J gene: TRBJ1-1
V gene: TRBV2
CDR3 protein: CASRREGAGRNTEAFF

D gene: NA
J gene: TRBJ1-2
V gene: TRBV28
CDR3 protein: CASSSEYYGYTF

D gene: NA
J gene: TRBJ1-3
V gene: TRBV19
CDR3 protein: CASSTGVGNTIYF

D gene: NA
J gene: TRBJ1-6
V gene: TRBV27
CDR3 protein: CASSFEGLNSPLHF

D gene: NA
J gene: TRBJ2-5
V gene: TRBV7-6
CDR3 protein: CASSDPRGVGETQYF

D gene: NA
J gene: TRBJ1-2
V gene: TRBV7-2
CDR3 protein: CASSFLRYGYTF

D gene: NA
J gene: TRBJ1-6
V gene: TRBV11-3
CDR3 protein: CASSLDTHSPLHF

D gene: NA
J gene: TRBJ1-1
V gene: TRBV2
CDR3 protein: CASRSDGNTEAFF

D gene: NA
J gene: TRBJ1-1
V gene: TRBV6-2/TRBV6-3
CDR3 protein: CASNPDSVTNTEAFF

D gene: TRBD2
J gene: TRBJ2-3
V gene: TRBV7-6
CDR3 protein: CASSPDSGARDTQYF

D gene: NA
J gene: TRBJ2-1
V gene: TRBV7-9
CDR3 protein: CASGGLVGNEQFF

D gene: NA
J gene: TRBJ1-1
V gene: TRBV2
CDR3 protein: CASSVSKTEAFF

D gene: NA
J gene: TRBJ2-1
V gene: TRBV5-5
CDR3 protein: CASSPEASSYNEQFF

D gene: TRBD1
J gene: TRBJ1-6
V gene: TRBV4-1
CDR3 protein: CASSRQQGADNSPLHF

D gene: NA
J gene: TRBJ1-6
V gene: TRBV6-6
CDR3 protein: CASSYSAGTSPLHF

D gene: NA
J gene: TRBJ2-6
V gene: TRBV21-1
CDR3 protein: CASSKARQPLHSGANVLTF

D gene: TRBD1
J gene: TRBJ1-5
V gene: TRBV19
CDR3 protein: CASSKPGQGGGQPQHF

D gene: NA
J gene: TRBJ1-1
V gene: TRBV11-2
CDR3 protein: CASSRTVNTEAFF

D gene: TRBD2
J gene: TRBJ2-5
V gene: TRBV25-1
CDR3 protein: CASSEPAGGKETQYF

D gene: NA
J gene: TRBJ2-7
V gene: TRBV2
CDR3 protein: CASSPPTGEGYEQYF

D gene: NA
J gene: TRBJ2-1
V gene: TRBV6-2/TRBV6-3
CDR3 protein: CASSYEENWSWGEDEQFF

D gene: NA
J gene: TRBJ1-2
V gene: TRBV3-1/TRBV3-2
CDR3 protein: CASSQGARGYTF

D gene: TRBD1
J gene: TRBJ1-1
V gene: TRBV6-2/TRBV6-3
CDR3 protein: CASSRARGTEVTEAFF

D gene: TRBD1
J gene: TRBJ1-2
V gene: TRBV2
CDR3 protein: CASSVFGTVVWGYTF

D gene: TRBD1
J gene: TRBJ2-2
V gene: TRBV10-1
CDR3 protein: CASSAGTGNTGELFF

D gene: NA
J gene: TRBJ2-6
V gene: TRBV7-2
CDR3 protein: CASSAYNVLTF

D gene: TRBD1
J gene: TRBJ1-2
V gene: TRBV12-3/TRBV12-4
CDR3 protein: CASSLTGGGGYTF

D gene: NA
J gene: TRBJ1-4
V gene: TRBV6-5
CDR3 protein: CASRRDGSTNEKLFF

D gene: TRBD2
J gene: TRBJ2-7
V gene: TRBV5-1
CDR3 protein: CASTLGTGGTYEQYF

D gene: NA
J gene: TRBJ2-1
V gene: TRBV4-2
CDR3 protein: CASSQDLIRPAHEQFF

D gene: TRBD1
J gene: TRBJ1-2
V gene: TRBV6-5
CDR3 protein: CASSQTGYYGYTF

D gene: TRBD1
J gene: TRBJ2-1
V gene: TRBV27
CDR3 protein: CASTARDREKIYNEQFF

D gene: TRBD2
J gene: TRBJ2-1
V gene: TRBV5-1
CDR3 protein: CASSSSAGGAHNEQFF

D gene: TRBD2
J gene: TRBJ2-1
V gene: TRBV3-1/TRBV3-2
CDR3 protein: CASSQAGLAANEQFF

D gene: NA
J gene: TRBJ1-2
V gene: TRBV5-1
CDR3 protein: CASSLDVEGRSGGYTF

D gene: NA
J gene: TRBJ1-1
V gene: TRBV4-1
CDR3 protein: CASSQEWGREAFF

D gene: TRBD2
J gene: TRBJ2-5
V gene: TRBV2
CDR3 protein: CASSTSVQETQYF

D gene: NA
J gene: TRBJ2-3
V gene: TRBV5-8
CDR3 protein: CASSPGVLEGTDTQYF

D gene: TRBD2
J gene: TRBJ2-5
V gene: TRBV9
CDR3 protein: CASSRSSGLETQYF

D gene: NA
J gene: TRBJ2-5
V gene: TRBV5-6
CDR3 protein: CASSDTNEETQYF

D gene: NA
J gene: TRBJ2-3
V gene: TRBV10-1
CDR3 protein: CASSDSRTEDTQYF